Each of the 11 T cell receptor beta chains below was sequenced from the same sample in a study of post-analysis software for immune sequencing data. Study-wide points: Roughly 5 TRBV segments occurring more often in patients than controls included TRBV5-6, TRBV5-1 and TRBV20-1.

Researchers reported that TCR beta cDNA libraries carried unique molecular identifiers. TCRdb reprocessed the PCR reads via MiXCR and lists one record per CDR3 protein. Of 600,000 to 700,000 distinct CDR3 sequences listed, roughly three fifths are singletons. Their antigens are not known. Sequencing was done on a sample of blood. These receptors were taken from a girl aged 2 to 9 with multiple sclerosis.

V is TRBV6-5 and J is TRBJ1-6; D gene ambiguous. The CDR3 is made up of 15 amino acids. The V end lost 2 bases, the J end lost 7 bases, and 12 bases lay between the germline ends. Per germline, CDR1 MNHEY and CDR2 SVGAGI. CDR3 bases: TGTGCCAGCAGTTACACCGGTCGAGGGAATTCACCCCTCCACTTT. Translated: CASSYTGRGNSPLHF.

This chain connects TRBV11-2 to TRBJ2-5; TRBD1 is a possible D gene (6 bases). V was pared by 4 bases and J by 5 bases, with 17 bases between. Germline loops: CDR1 SGHAT, CDR2 FQNNGV. The CDR3 is 15 residues long. Here the CDR3 DNA reads TGTGCCAGCAGCTCGCGGTGGGCAGGGGACGAGACCCAGTACTTC. This encodes CASSSRWAGDETQYF.

Turning to this clonotype: Germline and junction disagree at one end, which may indicate a read error. The chain carries TRBV5-1 and TRBJ2-7; 7 positions agree with TRBD1. The CDR3 loop spans 16 amino acids. Germline CDR1 SGHRS, CDR2 YFSETQ. The CDR3: CASGLDASTGAYEQYF. The CDR3 nucleotides read TGCGCCAGCGGCTTGGATGCTTCCACAGGGGCCTACGAGCAGTACTTC. Variable domain in full (rest from reference TRBV5-1 and TRBJ2-7): KAGVTQTPRYLIKTRGQQVTLSCSPISGHRSVSWYQQTPGQGLQFLFEYFSETQRNKGNFPGRFSGRQFSNSRSEMNVSTLELGDSALYLCASGLDASTGAYEQYFGPGTRLTVT.

This chain joins TRBV5-1 and TRBJ1-1; 8 bases line up with TRBD1. V lost 5 bases to trimming and J lost 2 bases; unmatched junction nucleotides: 11. CDR1 and CDR2 (germline): SGHRS, YFSETQ. This CDR3 has 16 residues. The CDR3 nucleotides read TGCGCCAGCAGGCTCGACCTCGGACAGGGAAACACTGAAGCTTTCTTT. It is translated as CASRLDLGQGNTEAFF.

V usage is TRBV15 and J usage is TRBJ2-2; a possible D gene is TRBD1 (6 bases). V lost 5 bases, J lost 9 bases, and 16 bases lay in between. This CDR3 comprises 14 residues. The germline V gene has CDR1 LNHNV and CDR2 YYDKDF (reference sequence). CDR3 sequence (DNA): TGTGCCACCAGCGAGAGGGGGAGCTCGAGGGAGCTGTTTTTT. Translated: CATSERGSSRELFF.

The V and J genes are TRBV20-1 and TRBJ1-5; no firm D call. Between the trimmed V and J ends, which lost 6 bases and 1 base, there was a span of 10 bases. The CDR3 has 13 residues. Germline CDR1 reads DFQATT; CDR2 reads SNEGSKA (reference sequence). This CDR3 reads CSAKEGSNQPQHF. Here the CDR3 DNA reads TGCAGTGCCAAAGAAGGGAGCAATCAGCCCCAGCATTTT.

The rearrangement joins TRBV2 to TRBJ2-7; a weak D match, TRBD2 (6 bases). With 11 bases removed from V and 3 bases from J, the gap between germline ends came to 17 bases. The CDR3 extends over 13 amino acids. CDR1 and CDR2 from the germline V gene are SNHLY and FYNNEI. The CDR3 spells CAGALARHYEQYF. CDR3 coding DNA: TGTGCCGGTGCTCTAGCGAGACACTACGAGCAGTACTTC.

This rearrangement joins TRBV7-2 to TRBJ2-3; D perhaps matches TRBD2 (5 bases). The CDR3 loop spans 13 amino acids. Germline values: CDR1 SGHTA, CDR2 FQGNSA. The germline V and J ends were trimmed by 8 bases and 5 bases, with 14 bases remaining between them. CDR3 region: CASLSGSGDTQYF. The CDR3 DNA reads as TGTGCCAGCTTGTCGGGATCGGGAGATACGCAGTATTTT.

This chain connects TRBV20-1 to TRBJ2-6, with D perhaps matching TRBD1 (5 bases). CDR3 size: 16 residues. From germline, CDR1 is DFQATT and CDR2 SNEGSKA (reference sequence). The germline V and J ends were trimmed by 0 bases and 4 bases, with 13 bases remaining between them. The CDR3 spells CSARDGASSGANVLTF. The CDR3 bases are TGCAGTGCTAGAGATGGGGCCTCCTCGGGGGCCAACGTCCTGACTTTC.

J is TRBJ2-5 and V is TRBV7-2, with D possibly matching TRBD2 (6 bases). Per germline, CDR1 SGHTA and CDR2 FQGNSA. This CDR3 has 13 residues. With 5 bases removed from V and 3 bases from J, the gap between germline ends came to 10 bases. CDR3 nucleotides: TGTGCCAGCAGCCCGGGACTTAAAGAGACCCAGTACTTC. It encodes CASSPGLKETQYF.

This chain connects TRBV6-4 to TRBJ2-3; 7 positions match TRBD1. Unmatched junction bases numbered 8, after V lost 0 bases and J lost 2 bases. Per germline, CDR1 MRHNA and CDR2 SNTAGT. The CDR3 extends over 17 amino acids. CDR3 bases: TGTGCCAGCAGTGACTCCCTGAGAGGGGGCGACACAGATACGCAGTATTTT. It codes for CASSDSLRGGDTDTQYF.